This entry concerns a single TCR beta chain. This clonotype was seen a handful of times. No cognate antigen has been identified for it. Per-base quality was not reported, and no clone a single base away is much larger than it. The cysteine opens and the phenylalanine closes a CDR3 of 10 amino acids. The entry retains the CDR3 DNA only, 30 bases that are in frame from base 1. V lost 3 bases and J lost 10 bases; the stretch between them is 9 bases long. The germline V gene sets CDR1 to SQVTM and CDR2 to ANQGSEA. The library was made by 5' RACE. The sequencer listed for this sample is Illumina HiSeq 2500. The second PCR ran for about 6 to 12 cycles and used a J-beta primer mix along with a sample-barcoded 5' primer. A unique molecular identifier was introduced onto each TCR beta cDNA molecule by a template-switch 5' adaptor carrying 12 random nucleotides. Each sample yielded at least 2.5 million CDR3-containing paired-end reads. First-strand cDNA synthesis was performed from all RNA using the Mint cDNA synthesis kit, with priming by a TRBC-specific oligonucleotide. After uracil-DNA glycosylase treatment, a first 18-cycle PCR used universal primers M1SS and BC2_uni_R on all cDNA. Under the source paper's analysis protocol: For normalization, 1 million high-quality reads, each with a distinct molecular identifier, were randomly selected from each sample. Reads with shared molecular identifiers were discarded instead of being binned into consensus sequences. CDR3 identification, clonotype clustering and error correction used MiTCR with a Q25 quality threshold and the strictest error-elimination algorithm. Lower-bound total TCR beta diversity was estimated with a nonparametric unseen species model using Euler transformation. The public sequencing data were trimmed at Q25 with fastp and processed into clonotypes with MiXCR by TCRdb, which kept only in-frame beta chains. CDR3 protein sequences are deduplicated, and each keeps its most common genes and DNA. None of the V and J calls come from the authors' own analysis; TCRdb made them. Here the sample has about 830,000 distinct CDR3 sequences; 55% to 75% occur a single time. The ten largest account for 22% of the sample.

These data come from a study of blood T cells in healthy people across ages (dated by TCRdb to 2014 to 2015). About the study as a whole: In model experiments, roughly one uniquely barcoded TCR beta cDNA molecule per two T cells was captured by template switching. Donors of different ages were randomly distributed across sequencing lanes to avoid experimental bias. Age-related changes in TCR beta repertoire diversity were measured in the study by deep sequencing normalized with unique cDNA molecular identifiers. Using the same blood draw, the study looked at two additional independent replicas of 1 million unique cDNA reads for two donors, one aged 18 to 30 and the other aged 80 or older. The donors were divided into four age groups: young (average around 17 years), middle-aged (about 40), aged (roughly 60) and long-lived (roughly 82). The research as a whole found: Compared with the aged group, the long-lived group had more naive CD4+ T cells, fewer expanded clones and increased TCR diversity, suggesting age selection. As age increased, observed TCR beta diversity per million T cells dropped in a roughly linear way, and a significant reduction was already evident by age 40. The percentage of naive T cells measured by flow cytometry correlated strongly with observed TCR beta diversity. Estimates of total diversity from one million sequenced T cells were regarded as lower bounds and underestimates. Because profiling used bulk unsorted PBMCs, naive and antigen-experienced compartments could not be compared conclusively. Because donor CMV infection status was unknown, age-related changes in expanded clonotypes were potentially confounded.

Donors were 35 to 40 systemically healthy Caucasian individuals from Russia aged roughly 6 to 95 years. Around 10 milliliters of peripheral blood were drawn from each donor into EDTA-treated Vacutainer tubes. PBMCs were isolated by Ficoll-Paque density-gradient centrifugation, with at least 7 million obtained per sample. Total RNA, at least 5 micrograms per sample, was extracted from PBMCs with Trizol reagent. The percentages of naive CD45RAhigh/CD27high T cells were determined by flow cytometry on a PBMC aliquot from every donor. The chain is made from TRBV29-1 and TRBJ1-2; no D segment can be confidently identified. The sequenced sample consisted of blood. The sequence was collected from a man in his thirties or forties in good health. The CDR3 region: CSVEAEDYTF. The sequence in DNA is TGCAGCGTTGAGGCAGAGGACTACACCTTC.